One sample yielded the 25 T cell receptor beta chains listed below, sequenced in a study of resident and recirculating memory T cells in vitiligo. Measured with immunoSEQ multiplex PCR; TCRdb has only the in-frame clones, and not every one. The sample shows roughly 40,000 clones, about nine tenths of them seen only once. Sequencing was done on a sample of blood. All receptors come from a male donor with vitiligo.

This chain uses TRBV7-9 with TRBJ1-5; no clear D. The CDR3 runs to 13 residues. The ends were cut back, 7 bases at V and 4 bases at J, with 11 bases in the middle. Germline CDR1 and CDR2: SEHNR and FQNEAQ (reference sequence). CDR3 residues: CASTREGNQPQHF. The CDR3 DNA sequence: TGTGCCAGCACCCGAGAGGGAAATCAGCCCCAGCATTTT.

The chain uses TRBV23-1 and TRBJ1-4; D uncertain. TRBV23-1 falls under the ORF class, with uncertain function. V lost 4 bases and J lost 8, with 14 bases in between. This CDR3 is 14 amino acids long. Here the CDR3 reads CASSLFGGREKLFF. CDR3 in DNA: TGCGCCAGCAGTCTCTTCGGTGGTCGAGAAAAACTGTTTTTT.

The chain is built from TRBV2 and TRBJ1-2; TRBD1 matches at 9 bases. CDR1 is SNHLY, CDR2 FYNNEI, per germline. CDR3 length: 16 amino acids. J was trimmed by 4 bases and V by 7 bases; bases with no gene match: 13. Here the CDR3 DNA reads TGTGCCAGCACCCCAATAGGGGGACAGGGTGGCTATGGCTACACCTTC. Its protein product is CASTPIGGQGGYGYTF. Using reference TRBV2 and TRBJ1-2 for the parts outside the CDR3, the full variable domain is EPEVTQTPSHQVTQMGQEVILRCVPISNHLYFYWYRQILGQKVEFLVSFYNNEISEKSEIFDDQFSVERPDGSNFTLKIRSTKLEDSAMYFCASTPIGGQGGYGYTFGSGTRLTVV.

V and J are TRBV18 and TRBJ1-2, with D perhaps TRBD1 (5 bases). V lost 6 bases to trimming and J lost 0 bases, with 17 bases between them. CDR1 is KGHSH, CDR2 LQKENI, per germline. The CDR3 contains 16 residues. The CDR3 nucleotides are TGTGCCAGCTCCGCTCTCGGGGGTCCAACTAACTATGGCTACACCTTC. Translating it yields CASSALGGPTNYGYTF. Full variable domain (missing parts from reference TRBV18 and TRBJ1-2): NAGVMQNPRHLVRRRGQEARLRCSPMKGHSHVYWYRQLPEEGLKFMVYLQKENIIDESGMPKERFSAEFPKEGPSILRIQQVVRGDSAAYFCASSALGGPTNYGYTFGSGTRLTVV.

About this clone itself: A junction boundary mismatches the germline segment, possibly from a read error. The chain is built from TRBV7-2 and TRBJ1-2; maybe TRBD1 (6 bases). The CDR3 extends over 13 amino acids. Germline assignment: CDR1 SGHTA and CDR2 FQGNSA. CDR3 DNA sequence: TGTGCCAGCAACTTAGGGCAGGGGACAGGCTACACCTTC. The encoded protein is CASNLGQGTGYTF.

The chain links TRBV10-3 to TRBJ1-2, with no clear D. Trimming removed 4 bases at V and 4 bases at J, with 13 bases between. CDR1 and CDR2 (germline): ENHRY, SYGVKD. The CDR3 totals 14 residues. CDR3 region: CAISVWTGSYGYTF. The CDR3 DNA sequence: TGTGCCATCAGTGTGTGGACCGGGAGCTATGGCTACACCTTC.

This chain joins TRBV30 and TRBJ1-5; possible D gene TRBD1, 5 bases. This CDR3 contains 15 residues. Deletions cut 3 bases from V and 1 base from J, with 13 bases between. CDR1 and CDR2 (germline): GTSNPN, SVGIG (reference sequence). The CDR3 DNA follows: TGTGCCTGGAGCCTAGGGGCGGTGAGCAATCAGCCCCAGCATTTT. It specifies CAWSLGAVSNQPQHF.

CDR3 in amino acids: CASSLLAGGPDTQYF. The CDR3 nucleotides are TGTGCCAGCAGTTTACTAGCGGGGGGGCCAGATACGCAGTATTTT. The chain combines TRBV6-6 with TRBJ2-3; 13 bases map to TRBD2. With V trimmed by 4 bases and J by 4 bases, 2 bases remained unmatched. CDR1 is MNHNY, CDR2 SVGAGI, per germline (reference sequence). CDR3 length: 15 residues.

The rearrangement joins TRBV4-1 to TRBJ1-2; D ambiguous. This CDR3 spans 15 amino acids. V shed 4 bases and J shed 2 bases, with 14 bases lying between them. In germline, CDR1 is MGHRA, CDR2 YSYEKL. The CDR3 region is CASSLEAYSNYGYTF. The CDR3 nucleotides are TGCGCCAGCAGCCTGGAAGCGTATTCCAACTATGGCTACACCTTC.

This clone was observed a single time. The chain has TRBV5-1 and TRBJ2-7; TRBD1 is a possible D gene (6 bases). Trimming pared 3 bases from V and 7 bases from J, leaving 17 bases between. Germline CDR1 and CDR2: SGHRS and YFSETQ. CDR3 size: 14 residues. The CDR3 region has the DNA TGCGCCAGCAGCTCGCAACCTACAGGGCGGGAGCAGTACTTC. This translates into CASSSQPTGREQYF.

The rearrangement links TRBV7-2 to TRBJ2-1; 7 nucleotides agree with TRBD1. Trimming cost V 7 bases and J 2 bases; bases outside gene matches: 2. Germline V gives CDR1 SGHTA, CDR2 FQGNSA. CDR3 length equals 13 residues. The CDR3 loop reads CASKTGTYNEQFF. CDR3 DNA: TGTGCCAGCAAGACAGGGACCTACAATGAGCAGTTCTTC.

The rearrangement joins TRBV5-6 to TRBJ2-5; a weak D match, TRBD1 (6 bases). The germline CDR1 and CDR2 sequences are SGHDT and YYEEEE. CDR3 length: 16 residues. Trimming cost V 3 bases and J 3 bases, with 18 bases left between them. As DNA, the CDR3 is TGTGCCAGCAGCTGGGGGACAACGGCATCCAAAGAGACCCAGTACTTC. Its translation: CASSWGTTASKETQYF.

Details on this clone: One junction end does not reproduce the germline sequence, and a read error may be involved. This chain uses TRBV7-7 with TRBJ2-3; D might be TRBD1 (6 bases). The CDR3 consists of 14 residues. From germline, CDR1 is SSHAT and CDR2 FNYEAQ (reference sequence). CDR3 coding DNA: TGTGCTAGCAGCCTGGGACAAACCACAGATACGCAGTATTTT. It translates to CASSLGQTTDTQYF.

V is TRBV5-4 and J is TRBJ2-3, with 9 bases matching TRBD2. J was trimmed by 2 bases and V by 0 bases; bases with no gene match: 1. This CDR3 has 15 amino acids. Germline loops: CDR1 SGHNT, CDR2 YYREEE (reference sequence). The CDR3 DNA follows: TGTGCCAGCAGCTTGGTAGCGGGGGCCACAGATACGCAGTATTTT. Translated, it gives CASSLVAGATDTQYF. Looking up the rest from reference TRBV5-4 and TRBJ2-3 gives the full variable domain: ETGVTQSPTHLIKTRGQQVTLRCSSQSGHNTVSWYQQALGQGPQFIFQYYREEENGRGNFPPRFSGLQFPNYSSELNVNALELDDSALYLCASSLVAGATDTQYFGPGTRLTVL.

CDR3 loop: CAISGAGGEAFF. The DNA for the CDR3 is TGTGCCATCAGTGGGGCCGGGGGTGAAGCTTTCTTT. The chain links TRBV10-3 to TRBJ1-1, with D possibly being TRBD1 (5 bases). CDR1 and CDR2 (germline): ENHRY, SYGVKD. This CDR3 spans 12 amino acids. The V end lost 4 bases, the J end lost 7 bases, and 10 bases lay between the germline ends.

This chain connects TRBV6-5 to TRBJ1-6; D might be TRBD1 (5 bases). The V end was cut by 6 bases, the J end by 10 bases, with 16 bases between. CDR3 length: 14 amino acids. Germline CDR1 and CDR2: MNHEY and SVGAGI. CDR3 sequence reads: CASRPLGGGSPLHF. The CDR3 DNA is TGTGCCAGCAGACCCCTCGGGGGGGGATCACCCCTCCACTTT.

The J gene is TRBJ1-5, the V gene TRBV15, with D hard to call. Between the trimmed V and J ends, which lost 10 bases and 3 bases, there was a span of 13 bases. The CDR3 has 13 residues. CDR1 and CDR2 (germline): LNHNV, YYDKDF (reference sequence). This CDR3 is CAISRGLNQPQHF. DNA of the CDR3: TGTGCCATTAGTAGAGGACTCAATCAGCCCCAGCATTTT.

The V call is TRBV2, the J call TRBJ1-2; 7 positions agree with TRBD1. CDR1 is SNHLY and CDR2 is FYNNEI in the germline V gene. CDR3 length: 14 residues. Losses at the gene ends were 4 bases for V and 7 bases for J; bases not matched to a gene: 9. The CDR3 DNA sequence: TGTGCCAGCAGTGCTCACGACAGGGTTGGTGGCTACACCTTC. Its translation is CASSAHDRVGGYTF.

The chain is built from TRBV19 and TRBJ2-2; D possibly corresponds to TRBD1 (5 bases). The germline V gene has CDR1 LNHDA and CDR2 SQIVND (reference sequence). Trimming cost V 5 bases and J 7 bases, with 17 bases left between them. The CDR3 sequence is 15 residues long. The CDR3 DNA is TGTGCCAGTAGTGTCCTGATAGGGCAGGGCGGGGAGCTGTTTTTT. Its translation: CASSVLIGQGGELFF.

This clone is judged medium-sized (0.01 to 0.1%). The V call is TRBV4-1, the J call TRBJ2-2, with D possibly TRBD2 on 6 matching bases. V was cut by 6 bases and J by 0 bases, with 11 bases left in between. Germline CDR1 and CDR2: MGHRA and YSYEKL. The CDR3 runs to 15 residues. CDR3 region: CASRGREPNTGELFF. The CDR3 nucleotides are TGCGCCAGCAGGGGGCGGGAACCGAACACCGGGGAGCTGTTTTTT.

The chain employs TRBV5-1 and TRBJ1-1; tentative D call: TRBD1 (6 bases). Trimming removed 4 bases at V and 0 bases at J, with 10 bases between. This CDR3 is built from 14 residues. The germline gives CDR1 SGHRS, CDR2 YFSETQ. The CDR3 DNA reads TGCGCCAGCAGCGCCGGACAGATGAACACTGAAGCTTTCTTT. Translated, it gives CASSAGQMNTEAFF.

The rearrangement joins TRBV5-4 to TRBJ2-7, with TRBD2 matching 8 bases. J lost 3 bases, V lost 5 bases, and 13 bases had no gene match. Germline CDR1 SGHNT, CDR2 YYREEE (reference sequence). The CDR3 is 16 amino acids. The CDR3 spells CASSVGRGGGHYEQYF. The CDR3 bases are TGTGCCAGCAGTGTGGGAAGGGGCGGGGGGCACTACGAGCAGTACTTC.

The chain combines TRBV18 with TRBJ2-5, with D possibly being TRBD1 (5 bases). The V gene's germline CDR1 is KGHSH and CDR2 LQKENI. There are 14 residues in the CDR3. V lost 6 bases and J 5 bases, leaving 16 bases between the germline ends. The chain's CDR3 is CASSPDSREETQYF. In nucleotides, the CDR3 is TGTGCCAGCTCGCCAGACAGCCGAGAGGAGACCCAGTACTTC.

The chain uses TRBV4-2 and TRBJ2-3, with a weak D call TRBD2 (6 bases). From germline, CDR1 is LGHNA and CDR2 YNFKEQ. The CDR3 is made up of 14 amino acids. Trimming cost V 3 bases and J 1 base, with 8 bases left between them. CDR3: CASSQPSGTDTQYF. DNA for the CDR3: TGTGCCAGCAGCCAGCCTAGCGGCACAGATACGCAGTATTTT.

As DNA, the CDR3 is TGCGCCAGCAGCCGGACAGGTCTATCCGAGCAGTACTTC. Its translation is CASSRTGLSEQYF. V is TRBV4-1 and J is TRBJ2-7; 7 nucleotides agree with TRBD1. V lost 4 bases to trimming and J lost 6 bases; unmatched junction nucleotides: 6. Germline V gene sequence: CDR1 MGHRA, CDR2 YSYEKL. The CDR3 spans 13 residues.